The clone carrying this T cell receptor beta chain turned up a few times. Its antigen is undetermined. This record belongs to a study of identical twins. Study-level findings and limits: Rather than following the same donors, the conclusions depended on cross-sectional statistical analysis.

This CDR3 comprises 16 residues. Germline V gene sequence: CDR1 MGHRA, CDR2 YSYEKL. The ends were cut back, 1 base at V and 1 base at J, with 13 bases in the middle. Template switching added a universal primer binding site, and final cDNA carried unique molecular identifiers. One entry per CDR3 protein results from TCRdb running MiXCR on the 5' RACE reads. The table records 450,000 to 650,000 distinct CDR3 sequences, around 15% of them present only once. This sample was also put to use in a study of yellow fever vaccine responses in identical twins.

The specimen sequenced was CD4+ T cells sorted from blood. This chain links TRBV4-1 with TRBJ1-2; unclear D gene. The sequence derives from a woman younger than 30 in good health. The CDR3 loop reads CASSQAWSLNNYGYTF. CDR3 in DNA: TGCGCCAGCAGCCAAGCTTGGAGCCTCAATAACTATGGCTACACCTTC.